The rows below give T cell receptor beta chains drawn from one sample of a study of molecular identifiers for immune sequencing clone quantification. TCRdb reanalysed the PCR reads using MiXCR and keeps one entry per CDR3 protein. This sample has 40,000 or so distinct CDR3 sequences, with roughly a fifth found just once. Specimen: naive CD8+ T cells from blood, with Jurkat cell RNA spiked in. The receptors derive from a human donor in good health. Some libraries in this study had Jurkat cell RNA spiked in. Both conserved end residues are part of each CDR3.

TRBJ2-2	TRBV20-1	CSARSDGAPTNTGELFF
TRBJ1-2	TRBV12-3/TRBV12-4	CASSLTPAGYGYTF
TRBJ1-1	TRBV6-4	CASSGDRGNTEAFF
TRBJ2-2	TRBV2	CASSETAGQYTGELFF
TRBJ1-1	TRBV12-3/TRBV12-4	CASSPGSYTEAFF
TRBJ2-3	TRBV7-2	CASSGTGWTDTQYF
TRBJ2-4	TRBV2	CASSVERGSLGDIQYF
TRBJ2-7	TRBV29-1	CSVEQTGGTYEQYF
TRBJ2-2	TRBV6-5	CASRATGSGTGELFF
TRBJ2-4	TRBV15	CATSRDLGSGIQYF
TRBJ2-3	TRBV7-9	CASSISTDTQYF
TRBJ2-7	TRBV30	CAWSRASSYEQYF
TRBJ2-7	TRBV9	CASSAGTGGYEQYF
TRBJ2-3	TRBV13	CASSLGGGLGTDTQYF
TRBJ1-5	TRBV20-1	CSVPGGTTQHF
TRBJ1-4	TRBV7-9	CASSPNVGSVTNEKLFF
TRBJ2-2	TRBV12-3/TRBV12-4	CASSLAAQNTGELFF
TRBJ2-5	TRBV19	CASSPGLAVGQETQYF
TRBJ1-4	TRBV7-6	CASSLRGQGGEKLFF
TRBJ1-2	TRBV29-1	CSVEESGFEDGYTF
TRBJ2-7	TRBV7-9	CASSLEVEQYF
TRBJ2-5	TRBV12-5	CASGLDSTSGGQEETQYF
TRBJ1-4	TRBV7-2	CASSRGLGDEKLFF
TRBJ2-7	TRBV27	CASSWGYEQYF
TRBJ1-1	TRBV12-3/TRBV12-4	CASSHNEAFF
TRBJ1-5	TRBV27	CASSLRYPLDQPQHF
TRBJ2-7	TRBV30	CAWSPWRAGTYEQYF
TRBJ1-2	TRBV20-1	CSAPRTADVGYTF
TRBJ1-3	TRBV25-1	CASSERSPDRGRRNTIYF
TRBJ1-1	TRBV27	CASSLLAGLSEAFF
TRBJ2-7	TRBV7-9	CASSSGNYQGYEQYF
TRBJ2-3	TRBV5-3	CASSGGTAGYTRYF
TRBJ1-1	TRBV30	CAWGTGMNTEAFF
TRBJ1-1	TRBV19	CASSEGGTEAFF
TRBJ2-1	TRBV6-2/TRBV6-3	CASSYSQGEPSYNEQFF
TRBJ1-5	TRBV7-6	CASSPDGNQPQHF
TRBJ2-3	TRBV6-1	CASPRGEVGGVPDTQYF
TRBJ2-1	TRBV6-2/TRBV6-3	CASSYYLMGLAGADDNEQFF
TRBJ2-7	TRBV20-1	CSARALAGESVHEQYF
TRBJ1-5	TRBV27	CASSLSGYSNQPQHF
TRBJ2-3	TRBV13	CASSPRWPGSKRTSTDTQYF
TRBJ2-3	TRBV5-1	CASSPGPHTTRDTQYF
TRBJ1-1	TRBV11-2	CASSWGTGGITEAFF
TRBJ2-3	TRBV24-1	CATSVGGGTDTQYF
TRBJ2-2	TRBV28	CASSLGVTNTGELFF
TRBJ2-3	TRBV6-2/TRBV6-3	CASSYGLAGLDTQYF
TRBJ2-7	TRBV4-3	CASSPGTSGTVPYEQYF
TRBJ2-1	TRBV19	CASSIAQFRSYNEQFF
TRBJ2-2	TRBV7-9	CASSPLTGELFF
TRBJ2-7	TRBV7-9	CASSPGESWYEQYF
TRBJ1-5	TRBV7-9	CASSLGVGNQPQHF